The clone carrying this TCR beta chain showed up just once. What it recognizes is unknown. This sample stems from a study of CD8 T cells in Susac syndrome. Study at large: The sequenced Susac syndrome patients comprised roughly 6 with active disease and roughly 8 in remission. Findings of the study overall: An acknowledgment was made by the study that its TCR sequencing and HLA analysis involved relatively few individuals.

Roughly 0.5 to 1 ug RNA was reverse transcribed with random hexamers. TCRdb fed the immunoSEQ multiplex PCR reads into MiXCR, producing one record per CDR3 protein. The sample carries tens of thousands of distinct CDR3 sequences, about 95% recorded once. The source of this sequence is a human donor with Susac syndrome. The sequenced material came from CD8+ T cells from PBMCs.

In nucleotides, the CDR3 is TGTGCCAGCAGCTTCCGGGACTCCAATGAGCAGTTCTTC. As protein: CASSFRDSNEQFF. The chain links TRBV11-2 to TRBJ2-1; tentative D call: TRBD2 (6 bases). V was shortened by 3 bases and J by 6 bases, with 9 bases between the two germline ends. CDR1 and CDR2 from the germline V gene are SGHAT and FQNNGV. This CDR3 region has 13 residues.